The 22 T cell receptor beta chains presented below share a single source sample, sequenced in a study of T cell changes during pregnancy in multiple sclerosis (dated by TCRdb to about 2019). Libraries came from the immunoSEQ multiplex PCR assay. TCRdb took over this immuneACCESS table, retaining in-frame rearrangements with V and J assigned. Such tables are incomplete; in checked studies, under half of the missing clones stem from an unresolved V gene, and the remainder is unexplained. Counted in this sample were about 56,000 clones; approximately 90% of them appeared once. The top ten clonotypes cover less than 2% of the sample. The material was peripheral blood, obtained after pregnancy. Source of these receptors: a female donor with multiple sclerosis, enrolled in a pregnancy study.

This chain joins TRBV7-2 and TRBJ2-7; TRBD2 matches 7 bases. Losses at the gene ends were 5 bases for V and 0 bases for J; bases not matched to a gene: 10. CDR1 and CDR2 from the germline V gene are SGHTA and FQGNSA. The CDR3 runs to 16 residues. The CDR3 sequence is CASSPRPGLTSYEQYF. The CDR3 bases are TGTGCCAGCAGCCCCCGCCCGGGACTAACCTCCTACGAGCAGTACTTC.

This chain joins TRBV28 and TRBJ1-1; D might be TRBD1 (6 bases). CDR1 is MDHEN, CDR2 SYDVKM, per germline. The CDR3 totals 14 residues. Trimming left V 8 bases short and J 5 bases short, with 18 bases between. CDR3 bases: TGTGCCAGCCGGGTGGGGGGGCGCCGGACTGAAGCTTTCTTT. This translates into CASRVGGRRTEAFF.

The chain joins TRBV4-1 to TRBJ2-1; TRBD2 aligns across 11 bases. J gave up 8 bases and V 0 bases, and 6 bases lay outside the gene matches. The CDR3 covers 16 residues. CDR1 is MGHRA and CDR2 is YSYEKL in the germline V gene. The CDR3 sequence is CASSQEPGTSGDEQFF. The CDR3 region has the DNA TGCGCCAGCAGCCAAGAGCCCGGGACTAGCGGCGATGAGCAGTTCTTC.

The V call is TRBV7-3, the J call TRBJ2-2; no definite D call. V was pared by 5 bases and J by 2 bases, with 9 bases between. CDR3 length equals 14 residues. Germline V lookup: CDR1 SGHTA, CDR2 FQGTGA. The CDR3 sequence is CASSPPGNTGELFF. CDR3 DNA: TGTGCCAGCAGCCCGCCAGGCAACACCGGGGAGCTGTTTTTT.

V usage is TRBV6-5 and J usage is TRBJ2-1; 7 nucleotides line up with TRBD1. The CDR3 contains 14 residues. Germline trimming cut 4 bases from V and 11 bases from J; bases unmatched to any gene: 11. Germline CDR1 MNHEY, CDR2 SVGAGI. This chain's CDR3 is CASSLVQGKGKQFF. The CDR3 region has the DNA TGTGCCAGCAGTTTAGTACAGGGGAAGGGGAAGCAGTTCTTC.

The rearrangement uses TRBV11-2 and TRBJ2-2; no clear D gene. This CDR3 has 15 residues. Germline values: CDR1 SGHAT, CDR2 FQNNGV. The V gene lost 0 bases and the J gene lost 6 bases, with 11 bases spanning the gap. This CDR3 reads CASSLDLRSSGELFF. The CDR3 nucleotides are TGTGCCAGCAGCTTAGATCTCAGGTCTTCCGGGGAGCTGTTTTTT.

The chain recombines TRBV6-1 with TRBJ1-5; D remains ambiguous. Trimming took off 0 bases at V and 7 bases at J, with 13 bases between the two ends. The germline V gene encodes CDR1 MNHNS and CDR2 SASEGT. CDR3 length: 15 amino acids. CDR3 region: CASSEARGYGQPQHF. CDR3 sequence (DNA): TGTGCCAGCAGTGAAGCGCGAGGTTATGGCCAGCCCCAGCATTTT.

The chain recombines TRBV5-1 with TRBJ1-2; 7 nucleotides line up with TRBD1. There are 17 residues in the CDR3. Per germline, CDR1 SGHRS and CDR2 YFSETQ. V gave up 5 bases and J gave up 7 bases; unmatched junction bases: 20. CDR3 nucleotides: TGCGCCAGCAGTTCTACCGCACAGGGGTCCTATTCGAGTGGCTACACCTTC. Its protein is CASSSTAQGSYSSGYTF.

The chain uses TRBV5-8 and TRBJ2-1; TRBD1 matches at 9 bases. With V trimmed by 3 bases and J by 7 bases, 8 bases remained unmatched. CDR3 length: 15 amino acids. Per germline, CDR1 SGHTS and CDR2 YDEGEE. CDR3 in DNA: TGTGCCAGCAGCTCCCGGGACAGGGCCCCGAATGAGCAGTTCTTC. Its translation: CASSSRDRAPNEQFF.

The V call is TRBV5-1, the J call TRBJ1-1; D may be TRBD1 (6 bases). The CDR3 sequence is 15 residues long. Germline V gene sequence: CDR1 SGHRS, CDR2 YFSETQ. V dropped 4 bases and J dropped 5 bases, with 18 bases sitting between them. The CDR3 coding sequence is TGCGCCAGCAGCCAGGGAGGGGGGGCGAGTACTGAAGCTTTCTTT. Protein product: CASSQGGGASTEAFF.

The genes are TRBV6-1 and TRBJ1-5; possibly TRBD1 for D (5 bases). Per the germline V gene, CDR1 is MNHNS and CDR2 is SASEGT. Trimming removed 3 bases at V and 5 bases at J, with 17 bases between. The CDR3 is made up of 16 amino acids. The CDR3 sequence is CASSDRRGGEDQPQHF. The CDR3 DNA is TGTGCCAGCAGTGACCGGCGGGGGGGTGAGGATCAGCCCCAGCATTTT.

The rearrangement joins TRBV6-6 to TRBJ1-3, with D perhaps matching TRBD1 (5 bases). The germline V gene has CDR1 MNHNY and CDR2 SVGAGI (reference sequence). CDR3 size: 14 residues. V was shortened by 6 bases and J by 4 bases, with 13 bases between the two germline ends. The CDR3 region is CASSLGAGGNTIYF. CDR3 bases: TGTGCCAGCAGCCTAGGGGCGGGAGGAAACACCATATATTTT.

This chain links TRBV28 with TRBJ1-2; 9 bases line up with TRBD1. V shed 4 bases and J 4 bases; nucleotides not matched to a gene: 7. The length of the CDR3 is 15 residues. Germline lookup yields CDR1 MDHEN and CDR2 SYDVKM. The chain's CDR3 is CASSWGQGLGYGYTF. The DNA of the CDR3 is TGTGCCAGCAGTTGGGGACAGGGTTTGGGCTATGGCTACACCTTC.

The chain couples TRBV6-6 to TRBJ2-7, with unresolved D. The germline CDR1 and CDR2 sequences are MNHNY and SVGAGI (reference sequence). With 0 bases removed from V and 4 bases from J, the gap between germline ends came to 7 bases. The CDR3 is 13 residues long. This CDR3 reads CASSYSWPYEQYF. The CDR3 region has the DNA TGTGCCAGCAGTTACTCATGGCCTTACGAGCAGTACTTC.

The chain uses TRBV4-3 and TRBJ2-3, with D possibly being TRBD2 (5 bases). This CDR3 is built from 16 residues. V lost 1 base and J 4 bases, leaving 15 bases between the germline ends. CDR1 and CDR2 from the germline V gene are LGHNA and YSLEER. In DNA form, the CDR3 reads TGCGCCAGCAGCCAAGGTGCCTCCAATAGCGCAGATACGCAGTATTTT. Its protein product is CASSQGASNSADTQYF.

The chain is built from TRBV5-1 and TRBJ2-1, with 9 bases aligning to TRBD2. Trimming took 7 bases from V and 0 from J; bases not matched to a gene: 8. The CDR3 is 16 residues long. Per the germline V gene, CDR1 is SGHRS and CDR2 is YFSETQ. The chain's CDR3 is CASVPSGDISYNEQFF. The CDR3 nucleotides are TGCGCCAGCGTCCCTAGCGGGGATATCTCCTACAATGAGCAGTTCTTC.

The chain has TRBV29-1 and TRBJ1-2; tentative D call: TRBD1 (5 bases). Per the germline V gene, CDR1 is SQVTM and CDR2 is ANQGSEA. This CDR3 spans 13 amino acids. Trimming cost V 7 bases and J 4 bases, with 16 bases left between them. CDR3 residues: CSASRQSFYGYTF. The CDR3, as DNA: TGCAGCGCTTCCCGACAGTCCTTCTATGGCTACACCTTC.

The chain links TRBV10-3 to TRBJ1-5; perhaps TRBD1 as D (5 bases). The CDR3 covers 15 residues. The germline V gene has CDR1 ENHRY and CDR2 SYGVKD. Trimming took off 0 bases at V and 7 bases at J, with 13 bases between the two ends. The CDR3 DNA reads TGTGCCATCAGTGAGTCTCGGGGGACGGAACAGCCCCAGCATTTT. Amino acid sequence: CAISESRGTEQPQHF.

The sample holds many counts of this clone. The genes are TRBV5-6 and TRBJ2-7; TRBD1 matches at 11 bases. V lost 0 bases and J lost 3; bases outside the gene matches: 2. Per the germline V gene, CDR1 is SGHDT and CDR2 is YYEEEE. The CDR3 has 15 residues. Here the CDR3 DNA reads TGTGCCAGCAGCTTGGCCGGGACAGGGGGCTACGAGCAGTACTTC. Translated: CASSLAGTGGYEQYF.

The chain carries TRBV4-2 and TRBJ2-7, with D possibly matching TRBD2 (6 bases). Germline V lookup: CDR1 LGHNA, CDR2 YNFKEQ. The CDR3 extends over 16 amino acids. V was trimmed by 0 bases and J by 6 bases, leaving 18 bases between them. CDR3 amino acids: CASSQDQEGIAREQYF. The CDR3 DNA is TGTGCCAGCAGCCAAGATCAGGAGGGGATCGCTCGCGAGCAGTACTTC.

The chain is built from TRBV6-1 and TRBJ2-3; tentatively, D is TRBD2 (7 bases). Germline assignment: CDR1 MNHNS and CDR2 SASEGT. The V gene lost 2 bases and the J gene lost 2 bases, with 14 bases spanning the gap. The CDR3 covers 16 residues. The CDR3 DNA is TGTGCCAGCAGTGAATTTGGGGGGGCCATCACAGATACGCAGTATTTT. It is translated as CASSEFGGAITDTQYF.

A single count supports this clone. The V and J genes are TRBV27 and TRBJ1-1; 8 bases are shared with TRBD1. After removal of 3 bases from V and 2 bases from J, the junction contained 5 bases not matched to a gene. This CDR3 contains 15 residues. Germline V gene sequence: CDR1 MNHEY, CDR2 SMNVEV (reference sequence). The CDR3 region is CASSFMDRVNTEAFF. In DNA form, the CDR3 reads TGTGCCAGCAGTTTCATGGACAGGGTCAACACTGAAGCTTTCTTT.